The 18 T cell receptor beta chains listed next were all sequenced from one sample in a study of T cells in localized non-small cell lung cancer. Method: immunoSEQ multiplex PCR; TCRdb's copy keeps in-frame clones and lacks some. The sample shows approximately 2,000 clones, 18% of them seen only once. This specimen was lung tumor tissue, taken before any cancer treatment. These receptors were taken from an older female donor with stage I squamous cell lung carcinoma.

By share of the sample, this clone is large. The V and J genes are TRBV30 and TRBJ1-4; 7 bases map to TRBD1. V trimming: 5 bases; J trimming: 0 bases; junction bases outside the gene matches: 9. In germline, CDR1 is GTSNPN, CDR2 SVGIG (reference sequence). The length of the CDR3 is 16 residues. CDR3 region: CAWSPGTAATNEKLFF. In DNA form, the CDR3 reads TGTGCCTGGTCCCCCGGGACAGCTGCAACTAATGAAAAACTGTTTTTT. Drawing the rest from reference TRBV30 and TRBJ1-4, the complete variable domain is SQTIHQWPATLVQPVGSPLSLECTVEGTSNPNLYWYRQAAGRGLQLLFYSVGIGQISSEVPQNLSASRPQDRQFILSSKKLLLSDSGFYLCAWSPGTAATNEKLFFGSGTQLSVL.

J is TRBJ2-7 and V is TRBV28; 7 bases are a match to TRBD2. Losses at the gene ends were 5 bases for V and 2 bases for J; bases not matched to a gene: 12. CDR1 is MDHEN and CDR2 is SYDVKM in the germline V gene. The CDR3 loop spans 16 amino acids. The CDR3 spells CASSGGGPRVPYEQYF. The DNA for the CDR3 is TGTGCCAGCAGTGGGGGGGGACCCAGGGTACCCTACGAGCAGTACTTC. Full variable domain (rest looked up from reference TRBV28 and TRBJ2-7): DVKVTQSSRYLVKRTGEKVFLECVQDMDHENMFWYRQDPGLGLRLIYFSYDVKMKEKGDIPEGYSVSREKKERFSLILESASTNQTSMYLCASSGGGPRVPYEQYFGPGTRLTVT.

The chain couples TRBV18 to TRBJ2-1; maybe TRBD1 (5 bases). The CDR3 extends over 15 amino acids. Germline values: CDR1 KGHSH, CDR2 LQKENI. V was cut by 5 bases and J by 0 bases, with 11 bases left in between. DNA of the CDR3: TGTGCCAGCTCAGATACAGGCCGCTCCTACAATGAGCAGTTCTTC. The encoded protein is CASSDTGRSYNEQFF.

This chain links TRBV30 with TRBJ1-5; tentatively, D is TRBD1 (5 bases). CDR1 is GTSNPN and CDR2 is SVGIG in the germline V gene (reference sequence). The CDR3 extends over 16 amino acids. The ends were cut back, 2 bases at V and 0 bases at J, with 14 bases in the middle. CDR3 in DNA: TGTGCCTGGAGTCGTGGGACGGTAGATAGCAATCAGCCCCAGCATTTT. Its protein is CAWSRGTVDSNQPQHF.

In its sample, this clone is medium-sized. The chain carries TRBV11-3 and TRBJ2-7, with D possibly being TRBD1 (5 bases). The CDR3 totals 15 residues. CDR1 and CDR2 (germline): SGHNT, YENEEA. Trimming left V 4 bases short and J 4 bases short, with 17 bases between. The CDR3 sequence is CASSSTWTLTYEQYF. Written as DNA, the CDR3 is TGTGCCAGCAGCTCAACGTGGACACTTACTTACGAGCAGTACTTC.

This clone was seen only once. CDR3 nucleotides: TGTGCCAGCAGCCAAGTAAGGGGTTATCCCTACGAGCAGTACTTC. Amino acids: CASSQVRGYPYEQYF. The V call is TRBV14, the J call TRBJ2-7; maybe TRBD1 (5 bases). Trimming left V 1 base short and J 2 bases short, with 12 bases between. Germline CDR1 reads SGHDN; CDR2 reads FVKESK. The CDR3 sequence is 15 residues long.

This clone was seen only a few times. This rearrangement joins TRBV6-8 to TRBJ2-2, with 7 bases aligning to TRBD1. The CDR3 length is 13 residues. The germline V gene has CDR1 MNHGY and CDR2 SAAAGT. J was trimmed by 6 bases and V by 9 bases; bases with no gene match: 7. In DNA, the CDR3 is TGTGCCAGTCATACAGGGGTCCCCGGGGAGCTGTTTTTT. Its protein is CASHTGVPGELFF.

The rearrangement joins TRBV28 to TRBJ1-2; D is unclear. The ends were cut back, 7 bases at V and 8 bases at J, with 14 bases in the middle. The germline gives CDR1 MDHEN, CDR2 SYDVKM. CDR3 size: 12 residues. The CDR3 sequence: CASNLGGRGYTF. In DNA, the CDR3 is TGTGCCAGCAACCTAGGTGGGCGCGGCTACACCTTC.

This clone was detected only a few times. V is TRBV30 and J is TRBJ1-1; 7 bases are a match to TRBD1. This CDR3 is 14 amino acids long. V dropped 3 bases and J dropped 1; count of bases not matched to a gene: 5. Germline-derived CDR1 and CDR2 are GTSNPN and SVGIG (reference sequence). In nucleotides, the CDR3 is TGTGCCTGGAGCCTGGGACAGCGGAACACTGAAGCTTTCTTT. It translates to CAWSLGQRNTEAFF.

V and J are TRBV6-8 and TRBJ1-2, with unresolved D. V dropped 3 bases and J dropped 8 bases, with 13 bases sitting between them. The CDR3 covers 13 residues. The germline V gene encodes CDR1 MNHGY and CDR2 SAAAGT. The CDR3, as DNA: TGTGCCAGCAGTTATGGCCCTTACCAGGGCTACACCTTC. Its protein is CASSYGPYQGYTF.

This clone was counted only a few times. The chain recombines TRBV6-8 with TRBJ2-1; the match to TRBD2 covers 9 bases. Germline loops: CDR1 MNHGY, CDR2 SAAAGT. Trimming cost V 0 bases and J 5 bases; bases outside gene matches: 8. The CDR3 is made up of 17 amino acids. This chain's CDR3 is CASSYSRQAGGNNEQFF. CDR3 DNA sequence: TGTGCCAGCAGTTACTCGAGACAAGCGGGAGGTAACAATGAGCAGTTCTTC.

The chain links TRBV6-8 to TRBJ2-5, with D maybe TRBD1 (6 bases). Trimming left V 1 base short and J 1 base short, with 10 bases between. This CDR3 comprises 15 residues. Per germline, CDR1 MNHGY and CDR2 SAAAGT. CDR3 nucleotide sequence: TGTGCCAGCAGTTACTTCGGACAGTTCCAAGAGACCCAGTACTTC. It yields the protein CASSYFGQFQETQYF.

In its sample, this clone was seen a few times. V and J are TRBV5-1 and TRBJ1-2, with no clear D. The V gene lost 4 bases and the J gene lost 4 bases, with 20 bases spanning the gap. The germline gives CDR1 SGHRS, CDR2 YFSETQ. This CDR3 is 16 amino acids long. In nucleotides, the CDR3 is TGCGCCAGCAGCCCAGAAGGTTTCACTTGGACCTATGGCTACACCTTC. It yields the protein CASSPEGFTWTYGYTF.

The J gene is TRBJ1-1, the V gene TRBV19; D unclear. V was trimmed by 3 bases and J by 11 bases, leaving 19 bases between them. The CDR3 is made up of 14 amino acids. Germline V CDR1 and CDR2: LNHDA, SQIVND (reference sequence). Here the CDR3 DNA reads TGTGCCAGTAGTATGAAGTCTGCCCGGGAGAAGGCTTTCTTT. It translates to CASSMKSAREKAFF. Full variable domain (remainder filled in from reference TRBV19 and TRBJ1-1): DGGITQSPKYLFRKEGQNVTLSCEQNLNHDAMYWYRQDPGQGLRLIYYSQIVNDFQKGDIAEGYSVSREKKESFPLTVTSAQKNPTAFYLCASSMKSAREKAFFGQGTRLTVV.

This clone occurred a few times. The CDR3 sequence is CASSYGGTNEKLFF. In nucleotides, the CDR3 is TGTGCCAGCAGTTACGGGGGGACTAATGAAAAACTGTTTTTT. The chain employs TRBV6-8 and TRBJ1-4; maybe TRBD1 (5 bases). CDR3 length: 14 residues. The V gene lost 2 bases and the J gene lost 2 bases, with 6 bases spanning the gap. Germline CDR1 MNHGY, CDR2 SAAAGT.

This clone turned up a few times. The chain couples TRBV11-3 to TRBJ1-3; D perhaps matches TRBD1 (5 bases). CDR3 length: 16 amino acids. Germline CDR1 is SGHNT and CDR2 is YENEEA. The V end was cut by 2 bases, the J end by 1 base, with 12 bases between. CDR3 coding DNA: TGTGCCAGCAGCTTACGACAGCGAGTTTCTGGAAACACCATATATTTT. The encoded protein is CASSLRQRVSGNTIYF.

This clone qualifies as large. V gene TRBV14 combines with J gene TRBJ1-5; a possible D gene is TRBD1 (5 bases). The V gene lost 0 bases and the J gene lost 4 bases, with 16 bases spanning the gap. The germline V gene has CDR1 SGHDN and CDR2 FVKESK. This CDR3 is built from 17 residues. The CDR3 DNA reads TGTGCCAGCAGCCAAGATCGAGTTTGGTGGGGGAATCAGCCCCAGCATTTT. Translation: CASSQDRVWWGNQPQHF.

This clone was picked up a small number of times. The V call is TRBV29-1, the J call TRBJ1-1; TRBD1 is a possible D gene (6 bases). The germline gives CDR1 SQVTM, CDR2 ANQGSEA. The germline V and J ends were trimmed by 7 bases and 4 bases, with 25 bases remaining between them. The CDR3 has 16 amino acids. CDR3 sequence reads: CSALGHAETSGTEAFF. In DNA form, the CDR3 reads TGCAGCGCCCTGGGACATGCGGAAACGTCGGGCACTGAAGCTTTCTTT.